The next 10 T cell receptor beta chains were all read from a single sample in a study of blood T cell repertoires in COVID-19. Sequencing was performed with immunoSEQ multiplex PCR; in TCRdb, only in-frame clones are kept and a portion is missing. The table has more than 95,000 clones, approximately 82% seen once; the top ten hold over 6%. Sequencing was carried out using peripheral blood. These TCRs come from a man between 65 and 85 years old with active or convalescent COVID-19.

This rearrangement joins TRBV19 to TRBJ1-1, with D maybe TRBD1 (5 bases). V was trimmed by 5 bases and J by 1 base, leaving 11 bases between them. The CDR3 spans 14 residues. Looked up from germline, CDR1 is LNHDA and CDR2 is SQIVND (reference sequence). CDR3 sequence: CASSLGQANTEAFF. Here the CDR3 DNA reads TGTGCCAGTAGTTTGGGGCAGGCGAACACTGAAGCTTTCTTT.

The chain combines TRBV5-6 with TRBJ2-1, with a tentative D call TRBD1 (5 bases). Trimming pared 1 base from V and 0 bases from J, leaving 11 bases between. The germline V gene has CDR1 SGHDT and CDR2 YYEEEE. The CDR3 has 16 amino acids. The CDR3 nucleotides read TGTGCCAGCAGCTTGTCGAGACAGAGCTCCTACAATGAGCAGTTCTTC. This encodes CASSLSRQSSYNEQFF.

The chain joins TRBV7-2 to TRBJ2-1, with 7 bases aligning to TRBD2. J gave up 7 bases and V 2 bases, and 8 bases lay outside the gene matches. From germline, CDR1 is SGHTA and CDR2 FQGNSA. The CDR3 spans 15 residues. CDR3 residues: CASSLSLGGTNEQFF. The DNA of the CDR3 is TGTGCCAGCAGCTTAAGCCTGGGGGGGACGAATGAGCAGTTCTTC.

The V gene is TRBV5-3, the J gene TRBJ2-7, with 8 nucleotides matching TRBD1. TRBV5-3 is filed as an ORF, its function uncertain. The CDR3 sequence is 16 residues long. Losses at the gene ends were 4 bases for V and 0 bases for J; bases not matched to a gene: 9. The DNA for the CDR3 is TGTGCCAGAAGCGATAATTGGACAGGGTTCTCCTACGAGCAGTACTTC. This gives the protein CARSDNWTGFSYEQYF.

V is TRBV6-2 or TRBV6-3 and J is TRBJ1-6; the D is unclear. The CDR3 is 17 amino acids. Trimming took off 0 bases at V and 7 bases at J, with 16 bases between the two ends. The germline V gene has CDR1 MNHEY and CDR2 SVGEGT. CDR3 bases: TGTGCCAGCAGTTACTCGAGGGTTCCATCTCTAAATTCACCCCTCCACTTT. This sequence encodes CASSYSRVPSLNSPLHF.

The chain couples TRBV5-1 to TRBJ2-7, with D perhaps matching TRBD1 (5 bases). Germline V gives CDR1 SGHRS, CDR2 YFSETQ. CDR3 size: 15 residues. V was trimmed by 1 base and J by 4 bases, leaving 15 bases between them. The CDR3 sequence: CASSLIPDTPYEQYF. CDR3 nucleotides: TGCGCCAGCAGCTTGATCCCGGACACGCCTTACGAGCAGTACTTC.

The chain couples TRBV2 to TRBJ1-2; possible D gene TRBD1, 5 bases. Germline values: CDR1 SNHLY, CDR2 FYNNEI. The CDR3 contains 12 residues. Trimming cost V 4 bases and J 6 bases, with 9 bases left between them. CDR3 nucleotide sequence: TGTGCCAGCAGTGTGCGGGGCGATGGCTACACCTTC. Translation: CASSVRGDGYTF.

V and J are TRBV9 and TRBJ1-2, with 7 bases aligning to TRBD1. Germline V gene lookup returns CDR1 SGDLS and CDR2 YYNGEE. The trim removed 4 bases at V and 4 bases at J, leaving 7 bases unmatched. The CDR3 runs to 14 residues. CDR3 protein: CASSPGTVSYGYTF. DNA for the CDR3: TGTGCCAGCAGCCCGGGGACAGTGAGCTATGGCTACACCTTC.

The chain links TRBV28 to TRBJ2-3; D remains unclear. The length of the CDR3 is 14 residues. Trimming pared 2 bases from V and 6 bases from J, leaving 12 bases between. The V gene's germline CDR1 is MDHEN and CDR2 SYDVKM. The CDR3 coding sequence is TGTGCCAGCAGTTTAGGGTTCACGAGGGATACGCAGTATTTT. Amino acids: CASSLGFTRDTQYF.

The chain joins TRBV25-1 to TRBJ1-3; D unclear. The CDR3 length is 14 residues. V lost 3 bases to trimming and J lost 0 bases, with 6 bases between them. Germline loops: CDR1 MGHDK, CDR2 SYGVNS. CDR3 sequence reads: CASSDVGSGNTIYF. CDR3 nucleotide sequence: TGTGCCAGCAGTGACGTCGGCTCTGGAAACACCATATATTTT.